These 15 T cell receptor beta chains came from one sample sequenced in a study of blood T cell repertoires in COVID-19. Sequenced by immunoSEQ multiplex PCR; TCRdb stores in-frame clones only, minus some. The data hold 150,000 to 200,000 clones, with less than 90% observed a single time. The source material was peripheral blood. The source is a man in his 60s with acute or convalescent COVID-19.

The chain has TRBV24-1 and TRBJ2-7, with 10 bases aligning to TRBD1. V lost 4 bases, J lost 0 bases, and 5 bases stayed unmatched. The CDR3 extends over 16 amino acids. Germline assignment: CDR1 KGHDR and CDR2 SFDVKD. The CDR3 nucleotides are TGTGCCACCAGTGACCCCAGGACAGGGGGCTCCTACGAGCAGTACTTC. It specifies CATSDPRTGGSYEQYF.

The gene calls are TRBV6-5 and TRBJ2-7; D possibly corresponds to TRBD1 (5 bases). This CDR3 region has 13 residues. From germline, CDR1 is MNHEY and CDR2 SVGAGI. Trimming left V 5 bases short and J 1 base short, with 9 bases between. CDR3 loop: CASSPRQSYEQYV. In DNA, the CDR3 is TGTGCCAGCAGTCCCCGACAGTCCTACGAGCAGTACGTC.

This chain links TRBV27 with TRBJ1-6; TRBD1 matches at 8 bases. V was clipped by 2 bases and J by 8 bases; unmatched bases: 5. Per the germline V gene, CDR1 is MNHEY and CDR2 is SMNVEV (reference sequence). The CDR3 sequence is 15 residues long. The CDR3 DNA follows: TGTGCCAGCAGTTTAAGGACAGGGCCGGATTCACCCCTCCACTTT. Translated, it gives CASSLRTGPDSPLHF.

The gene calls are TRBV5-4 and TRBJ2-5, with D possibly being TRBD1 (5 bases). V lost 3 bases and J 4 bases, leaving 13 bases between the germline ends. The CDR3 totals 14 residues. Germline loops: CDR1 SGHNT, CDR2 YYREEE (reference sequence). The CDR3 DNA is TGTGCCAGCAGCTATTGGGGCTTGGGAGAGACCCAGTACTTC. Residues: CASSYWGLGETQYF. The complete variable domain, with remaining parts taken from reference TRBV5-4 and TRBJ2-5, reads ETGVTQSPTHLIKTRGQQVTLRCSSQSGHNTVSWYQQALGQGPQFIFQYYREEENGRGNFPPRFSGLQFPNYSSELNVNALELDDSALYLCASSYWGLGETQYFGPGTRLLVL.

The CDR3 region has the DNA TGTGCCAGCAGCGCAGGGGCAGGGGGTTTCTATGGCTACACCTTC. Protein product: CASSAGAGGFYGYTF. The chain recombines TRBV11-3 with TRBJ1-2; 7 nucleotides agree with TRBD1. CDR1 SGHNT and CDR2 YENEEA come from the germline V gene. The junction had 10 bases not matched to a gene; V was cut back by 5 bases and J by 4 bases. The CDR3 has 15 amino acids.

CDR3 sequence (DNA): TGCAGCGTTGATAGAGGCCTCGGGGGGAATGAGCAGTTCTTC. This gives the protein CSVDRGLGGNEQFF. The rearrangement joins TRBV29-1 to TRBJ2-1; 7 bases line up with TRBD2. With 3 bases clipped from V and 7 bases from J, the junction kept 9 bases outside the gene matches. This CDR3 contains 14 residues. Germline CDR1 reads SQVTM; CDR2 reads ANQGSEA.

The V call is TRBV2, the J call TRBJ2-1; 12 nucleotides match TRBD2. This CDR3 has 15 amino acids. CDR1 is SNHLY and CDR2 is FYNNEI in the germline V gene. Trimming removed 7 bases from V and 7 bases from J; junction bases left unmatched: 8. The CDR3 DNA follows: TGTGCCAGCATCACAGGGACTAGCGGGTTGAATGAGCAGTTCTTC. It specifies CASITGTSGLNEQFF.

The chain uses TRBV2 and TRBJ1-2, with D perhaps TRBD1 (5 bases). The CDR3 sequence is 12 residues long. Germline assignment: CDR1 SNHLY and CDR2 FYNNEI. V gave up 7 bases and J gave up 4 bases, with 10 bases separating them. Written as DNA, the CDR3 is TGTGCCAGCAAGCCGGGGGGCTATGGCTACACCTTC. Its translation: CASKPGGYGYTF.

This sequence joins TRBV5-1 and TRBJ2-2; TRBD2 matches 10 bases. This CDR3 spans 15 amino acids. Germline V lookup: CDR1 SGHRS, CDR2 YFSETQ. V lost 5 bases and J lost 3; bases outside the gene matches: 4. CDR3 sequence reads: CASSSGGPHTGELFF. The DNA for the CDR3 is TGCGCCAGCAGTAGCGGGGGGCCTCACACCGGGGAGCTGTTTTTT.

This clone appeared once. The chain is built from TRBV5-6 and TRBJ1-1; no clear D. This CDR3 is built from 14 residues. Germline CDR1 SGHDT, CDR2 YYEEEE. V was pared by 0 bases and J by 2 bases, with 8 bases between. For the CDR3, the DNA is TGTGCCAGCAGCTTGGGGAGCATAAACACTGAAGCTTTCTTT. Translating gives CASSLGSINTEAFF.

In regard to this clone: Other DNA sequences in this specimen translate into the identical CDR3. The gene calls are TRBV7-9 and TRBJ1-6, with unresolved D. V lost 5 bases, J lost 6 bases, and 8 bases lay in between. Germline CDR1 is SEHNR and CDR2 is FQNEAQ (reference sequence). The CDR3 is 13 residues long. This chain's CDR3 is CASSHTGNSPLHF. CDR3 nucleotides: TGTGCCAGCAGCCATACCGGTAATTCACCCCTCCACTTT.

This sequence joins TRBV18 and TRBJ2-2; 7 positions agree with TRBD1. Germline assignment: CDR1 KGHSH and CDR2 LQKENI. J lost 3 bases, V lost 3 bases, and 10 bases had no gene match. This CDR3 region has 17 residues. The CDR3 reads CASSPSVGQGDTGELFF. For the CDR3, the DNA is TGTGCCAGCTCACCTTCAGTCGGGCAGGGGGACACCGGGGAGCTGTTTTTT.

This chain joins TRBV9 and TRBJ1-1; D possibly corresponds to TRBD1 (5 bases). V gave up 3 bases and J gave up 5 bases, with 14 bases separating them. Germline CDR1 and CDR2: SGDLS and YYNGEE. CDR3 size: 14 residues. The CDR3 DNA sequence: TGTGCCAGCAGCGCCCTTGGGGGGGTTACTGAAGCTTTCTTT. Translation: CASSALGGVTEAFF.

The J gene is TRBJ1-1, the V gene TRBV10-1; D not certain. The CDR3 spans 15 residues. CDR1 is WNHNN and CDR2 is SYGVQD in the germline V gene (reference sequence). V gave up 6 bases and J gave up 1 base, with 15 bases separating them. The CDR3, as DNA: TGCGCCAGCAGCCCCGAAGGGCGGGAGAACACTGAAGCTTTCTTT. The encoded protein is CASSPEGRENTEAFF.

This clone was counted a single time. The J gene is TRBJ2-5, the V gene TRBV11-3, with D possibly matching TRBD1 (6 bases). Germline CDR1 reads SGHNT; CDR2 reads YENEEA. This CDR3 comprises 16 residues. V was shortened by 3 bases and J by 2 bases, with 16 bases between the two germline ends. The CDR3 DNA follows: TGTGCCAGCAGCTTTTATCTCACAGGGAGTCAAGAGACCCAGTACTTC. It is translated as CASSFYLTGSQETQYF.